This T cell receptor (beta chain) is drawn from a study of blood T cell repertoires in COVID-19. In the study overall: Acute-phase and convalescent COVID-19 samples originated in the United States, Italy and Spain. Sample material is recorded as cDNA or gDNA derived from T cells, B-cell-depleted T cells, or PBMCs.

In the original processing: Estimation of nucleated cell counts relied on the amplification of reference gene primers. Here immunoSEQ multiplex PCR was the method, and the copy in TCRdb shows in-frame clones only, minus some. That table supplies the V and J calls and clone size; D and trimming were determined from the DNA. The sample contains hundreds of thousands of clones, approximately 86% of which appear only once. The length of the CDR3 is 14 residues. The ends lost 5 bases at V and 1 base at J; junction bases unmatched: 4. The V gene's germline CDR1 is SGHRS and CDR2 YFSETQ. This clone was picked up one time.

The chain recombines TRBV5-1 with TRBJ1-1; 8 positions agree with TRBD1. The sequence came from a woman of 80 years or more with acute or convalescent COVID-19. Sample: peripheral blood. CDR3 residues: CASSYGQGNTEAFF. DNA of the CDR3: TGCGCCAGCAGTTACGGACAGGGGAACACTGAAGCTTTCTTT.